This entry features one TCR beta chain sequence. This table comes from immunoSEQ multiplex PCR, and its TCRdb copy is limited to in-frame clones, with some not included. This table has 1.5 million to 1.9 million clones, 98% appearing once. The sample belongs to a study of shared clonotypes between healthy human individuals. About the research overall: Donors had three CD4 naive, three CD4 memory, two CD8 naive and one CD8 memory plate apiece.

The germline V gene has CDR1 KGHSH and CDR2 LQKENI. Trimming stripped 3 bases from V and 1 base from J, with 21 bases between. This CDR3 has 19 residues. Adult donors, all healthy and HIV-negative, had no recent acute infections or vaccinations. The material sequenced was naive CD4+ T cells sorted from blood. The subset: CD45RA+ positively selected. The chain is built from TRBV18 and TRBJ2-2; a possible D gene is TRBD1 (6 bases). The clonotype comes from a man aged 25-40 years in good health. The CDR3 DNA reads TGTGCCAGCTCACCTCGCTCGATTCCGGCGACAGGGAACACCGGGGAGCTGTTTTTT. Amino acid sequence: CASSPRSIPATGNTGELFF.